This T cell receptor beta chain derives from a study of T cell changes during pregnancy in multiple sclerosis. Profiling relied on immunoSEQ multiplex PCR, and the TCRdb table lists in-frame clones only, not all of them. Among about 70,000 clones, approximately 94% were seen once, and the ten largest hold 0.58%. The CDR3 sequence is 17 residues long. J gave up 2 bases and V 4 bases, and 5 bases lay outside the gene matches. The germline gives CDR1 SGHNT, CDR2 YYREEE (reference sequence). Source: peripheral blood, taken in the third trimester of pregnancy. This sequence was found in a female donor with multiple sclerosis, enrolled in a pregnancy study. The V and J genes are TRBV5-4 and TRBJ2-3; 15 bases are a match to TRBD2. The CDR3 here is CASSPRTSGGATDTQYF. The CDR3 bases are TGTGCCAGCAGCCCGCGGACTAGCGGGGGGGCCACAGATACGCAGTATTTT.